This TCR beta chain emerged from a study of shared clonotypes between healthy human individuals. Overall study results and limits: Genetic and exposure-history diversity was limited by the small donor number. Among several donors, roughly 5% of naive CD4 clonotypes were found in common.

V lost 8 bases, J lost 6 bases, and 14 bases lay in between. CDR1 and CDR2 (germline): MNHEY, SVGAGI. The CDR3 loop spans 13 amino acids. Concerning this clone: The antigen remains undetermined.

Sequencing was performed with immunoSEQ multiplex PCR; in TCRdb, only in-frame clones are kept and a portion is missing. The top ten hold roughly 1.9% of the sample, which has hundreds of thousands of clones, about three quarters seen once. This receptor was obtained from a woman aged 25 to 45 in good health. The J gene is TRBJ1-5, the V gene TRBV6-5, with no clear D. Sequenced input: memory CD4+ T cells sorted from blood. Subset meaning: CD45RA-negative fraction. In DNA, the CDR3 is TGTGCCAGCGGCCCGGGCCCCAGTCAGCCCCAGCATTTT. The encoded protein is CASGPGPSQPQHF.